This passage covers 27 T cell receptor beta chains from one sample sequenced in a study of shared clonotypes between healthy human individuals (dated by TCRdb to 2018 to 2021). CD8 naive samples were CD45RO-negative cells positively selected for CCR7, giving a CD45RA+CCR7+ population that excluded TemRA cells. Library preparation used the immunoSEQ multiplex PCR assay. The table was pulled from immuneACCESS by TCRdb, which kept in-frame rearrangements only. Such tables lose some clones; where checked, under half of the loss comes from unresolved V genes, and the rest has no known cause. This sample is represented by 2 million to 2.5 million clones; about 94% of them were singletons. The top ten clonotypes cover around 1.1% of the sample. Material for sequencing was naive CD8+ T cells sorted from blood. The sample's cell subset or site label, decoded: CD45RA+CCR7+. The receptors were sampled from a man younger than 30 in good health.

The V call is TRBV7-9, the J call TRBJ2-7; possibly TRBD2 for D (6 bases). Germline V gene lookup returns CDR1 SEHNR and CDR2 FQNEAQ (reference sequence). This CDR3 region has 11 residues. V lost 3 bases, J lost 11 bases, and 11 bases lay in between. CDR3 DNA sequence: TGTGCCAGCAGCTTCGGGGGAGATAAGTACTTC. It specifies CASSFGGDKYF.

The gene calls are TRBV6-8 and TRBJ1-1; D perhaps matches TRBD1 (5 bases). Germline V gives CDR1 MNHGY, CDR2 SAAAGT. Trimming took 0 bases from V and 4 from J, leaving 12 bases between them. The CDR3 consists of 15 residues. CDR3 sequence reads: CASSYSLGETTEAFF. As DNA, the CDR3 is TGTGCCAGCAGTTACTCGTTAGGGGAGACCACTGAAGCTTTCTTT.

V usage is TRBV27 and J usage is TRBJ2-3; TRBD2 matches 8 bases. The germline CDR1 and CDR2 sequences are MNHEY and SMNVEV (reference sequence). V was clipped by 2 bases and J by 4 bases; unmatched bases: 5. The CDR3 contains 15 residues. The CDR3 DNA reads as TGTGCCAGCAGTTTACTGCGGGGGGAGTCAGATACGCAGTATTTT. Residues: CASSLLRGESDTQYF.

V usage is TRBV7-2 and J usage is TRBJ2-5; a possible D gene is TRBD2 (6 bases). The CDR3 sequence is 14 residues long. Trimming stripped 3 bases from V and 9 bases from J, with 17 bases between. CDR1 and CDR2 (germline): SGHTA, FQGNSA. Here the CDR3 reads CASSFLRVGEAQYF. As DNA, the CDR3 is TGTGCCAGCAGCTTTCTCAGGGTCGGGGAGGCCCAGTACTTC.

The V and J genes are TRBV4-3 and TRBJ2-7; D not resolved. This CDR3 spans 14 amino acids. CDR1 is LGHNA, CDR2 YSLEER, per germline. V was cut by 1 base and J by 5 bases, with 12 bases left in between. CDR3 sequence: CASSQGIGGNEQYF. CDR3 coding DNA: TGCGCCAGCAGCCAAGGTATAGGTGGGAACGAGCAGTACTTC.

In regard to this clone: The identical CDR3 is also encoded by other nucleotide sequences in the sample. The V and J genes are TRBV27 and TRBJ2-7; D possibly corresponds to TRBD1 (6 bases). Germline CDR1 is MNHEY and CDR2 is SMNVEV (reference sequence). V was trimmed by 4 bases and J by 3 bases, leaving 7 bases between them. The CDR3 spans 12 residues. CDR3 sequence (DNA): TGTGCCAGCAGTTCGACAGGCTACGAGCAGTACTTC. As protein: CASSSTGYEQYF.

Worth noting for this clone: The same CDR3 is also encoded by other DNA sequences in this sample. This rearrangement joins TRBV7-6 to TRBJ2-3, with D perhaps matching TRBD1 or TRBD2 (6 bases each). The germline gives CDR1 SGHVS, CDR2 FNYEAQ. V was clipped by 1 base and J by 0 bases, with 8 bases between them. The CDR3 extends over 15 amino acids. CDR3 nucleotides: TGTGCCAGCAGCTTAGTAGGGGGGAGCACAGATACGCAGTATTTT. As protein: CASSLVGGSTDTQYF.

The chain recombines TRBV10-3 with TRBJ2-5, with TRBD2 matching 9 bases. Looked up from germline, CDR1 is ENHRY and CDR2 is SYGVKD. The V gene end was trimmed by 7 bases and the J gene end by 1 base; junction bases not matched to a gene: 13. CDR3 length equals 17 residues. The DNA for the CDR3 is TGTGCCATCATACGAAGGACTAGCGAGGAAGCCCAAGAGACCCAGTACTTC. The encoded protein is CAIIRRTSEEAQETQYF.

The gene calls are TRBV28 and TRBJ2-2; no clear D gene. Germline V gene sequence: CDR1 MDHEN, CDR2 SYDVKM. This CDR3 is built from 15 residues. V lost 4 bases, J lost 5 bases, and 14 bases lay in between. This chain's CDR3 is CASSWAPFGTGELFF. DNA for the CDR3: TGTGCCAGCAGTTGGGCCCCTTTTGGAACCGGGGAGCTGTTTTTT.

V and J are TRBV4-1 and TRBJ2-7; no reliable D call. Germline V lookup: CDR1 MGHRA, CDR2 YSYEKL. The CDR3 runs 17 residues. The germline V and J ends were trimmed by 0 bases and 3 bases, with 18 bases remaining between them. CDR3 region: CASSQDLGTLGVYEQYF. CDR3 sequence (DNA): TGCGCCAGCAGCCAAGATCTAGGTACCCTCGGTGTCTACGAGCAGTACTTC.

As concerns this clone: Other DNA sequences in the same sample also yield this CDR3. The genes are TRBV4-1 and TRBJ2-7; weak D call: TRBD2 (6 bases). Germline CDR1 is MGHRA and CDR2 is YSYEKL. V was shortened by 5 bases and J by 3 bases, with 11 bases between the two germline ends. The CDR3 runs to 13 residues. This CDR3 is CASSFGRSYEQYF. In DNA, the CDR3 is TGCGCCAGCAGCTTCGGGAGAAGCTACGAGCAGTACTTC.

The CDR3 coding sequence is TGTGCCAGCAGTGGACAGGGAAGCTCTGGGGCCAACGTCCTGACTTTC. Protein sequence: CASSGQGSSGANVLTF. The J gene is TRBJ2-6, the V gene TRBV6-1; 7 bases line up with TRBD1. This CDR3 is 16 amino acids long. From germline, CDR1 is MNHNS and CDR2 SASEGT. After removal of 4 bases from V and 0 bases from J, the junction contained 3 bases not matched to a gene.

This clone was counted a single time. The chain uses TRBV5-5 and TRBJ2-7; either TRBD1 or TRBD2 may fit D (6 bases each). Germline V gene sequence: CDR1 SGHKS, CDR2 YYEKEE (reference sequence). V gave up 0 bases and J gave up 2 bases, with 15 bases separating them. This CDR3 is built from 16 residues. This CDR3 reads CASSLVGGPATYEQYF. The CDR3 nucleotides read TGTGCCAGCAGCTTGGTAGGGGGGCCTGCCACCTACGAGCAGTACTTC.

The rearrangement uses TRBV5-1 and TRBJ1-1, with TRBD1 as a possible D gene (6 bases). V lost 1 base and J lost 3, with 16 bases in between. This CDR3 is 16 amino acids long. The V gene's germline CDR1 is SGHRS and CDR2 YFSETQ. The CDR3 loop reads CASSLLGARSDTEAFF. CDR3 in DNA: TGCGCCAGCAGCTTGCTGGGGGCCCGGAGTGACACTGAAGCTTTCTTT.

The chain uses TRBV15 and TRBJ2-7; TRBD1 matches at 9 bases. Germline lookup yields CDR1 LNHNV and CDR2 YYDKDF (reference sequence). J gave up 2 bases and V 0 bases, and 5 bases lay outside the gene matches. The CDR3 spans 16 residues. CDR3 sequence: CATSRDRGQGAYEQYF. CDR3 sequence (DNA): TGTGCCACCAGCAGAGATCGGGGACAGGGAGCCTACGAGCAGTACTTC.

The V gene is TRBV5-4, the J gene TRBJ1-4, with 7 bases that match TRBD1. V shed 4 bases, J shed 4 bases, and the junction held 4 bases outside the gene matches. The CDR3 covers 14 residues. CDR1 and CDR2 (germline): SGHNT, YYREEE (reference sequence). This chain's CDR3 is CASSDRELNEKLFF. The CDR3 DNA sequence: TGTGCCAGCAGCGACAGGGAACTTAATGAAAAACTGTTTTTT.

The chain uses TRBV6-5 and TRBJ1-6; D may be TRBD1 (6 bases). The CDR3 runs 15 residues. Trimming shortened V by 7 bases and J by 6 bases, and 16 bases separated the two germline ends. CDR1 MNHEY and CDR2 SVGAGI come from the germline V gene. The CDR3 DNA sequence: TGTGCCAGCACCCCCAGGGGTTATGGTAATTCACCCCTCCACTTT. It yields the protein CASTPRGYGNSPLHF.

V is TRBV6-5 and J is TRBJ2-1, with 10 nucleotides matching TRBD2. After removal of 6 bases from V and 9 bases from J, the junction contained 2 bases not matched to a gene. The germline V gene has CDR1 MNHEY and CDR2 SVGAGI. The CDR3 has 12 amino acids. CDR3 loop: CASRASGSEQFF. The CDR3 nucleotides read TGTGCCAGCAGAGCTAGCGGGAGTGAGCAGTTCTTC.

This sequence joins TRBV7-2 and TRBJ2-1; TRBD1 agrees at 9 bases. This CDR3 is 14 amino acids long. J gave up 9 bases and V 5 bases, and 8 bases lay outside the gene matches. Germline V gene data show CDR1 as SGHTA and CDR2 as FQGNSA. CDR3 DNA: TGTGCCAGCAGCCTATTGACAGGGGGAGGTGAGCAGTTCTTC. Residues: CASSLLTGGGEQFF.

J is TRBJ2-5 and V is TRBV13; maybe TRBD2 (6 bases). The V and J ends lost 2 bases and 3 bases respectively, with 10 bases between them. The V gene's germline CDR1 is PRHDT and CDR2 FYEKMQ (reference sequence). The CDR3 extends over 14 amino acids. Here the CDR3 reads CASSLFGGEETQYF. The CDR3 DNA sequence: TGTGCCAGCAGCTTATTCGGGGGAGAAGAGACCCAGTACTTC.

V gene TRBV5-4 combines with J gene TRBJ2-1; 9 bases are a match to TRBD1. Trimming took 9 bases from V and 6 from J; bases not matched to a gene: 10. This CDR3 is 14 amino acids long. CDR1 SGHNT and CDR2 YYREEE come from the germline V gene (reference sequence). The CDR3: CATGTGRTGNEQFF. The CDR3 coding sequence is TGTGCCACTGGGACAGGGCGCACCGGCAATGAGCAGTTCTTC.

About this clone itself: The same CDR3 also results from other DNA sequences found in this sample. The genes are TRBV30 and TRBJ1-4, with D unclear. The CDR3 covers 12 residues. Trimming stripped 2 bases from V and 6 bases from J, with 7 bases between. Germline V lookup: CDR1 GTSNPN, CDR2 SVGIG (reference sequence). Written as DNA, the CDR3 is TGTGCCTGGAGTTCCGGAGATGAAAAACTGTTTTTT. Protein product: CAWSSGDEKLFF.

This chain connects TRBV5-6 to TRBJ2-7, with D perhaps assigned TRBD1 or TRBD2 (5 bases each). Looked up from germline, CDR1 is SGHDT and CDR2 is YYEEEE. With 2 bases removed from V and 3 bases from J, the gap between germline ends came to 15 bases. The CDR3 extends over 15 amino acids. The CDR3 sequence: CASSFEGSTYYEQYF. CDR3 DNA sequence: TGTGCCAGCAGCTTCGAGGGGTCGACCTACTACGAGCAGTACTTC. The whole variable domain, filled in from reference TRBV5-6 and TRBJ2-7, reads DAGVTQSPTHLIKTRGQQVTLRCSPKSGHDTVSWYQQALGQGPQFIFQYYEEEERQRGNFPDRFSGHQFPNYSSELNVNALLLGDSALYLCASSFEGSTYYEQYFGPGTRLTVT.

J is TRBJ2-7 and V is TRBV9; 7 bases are shared with TRBD2. CDR1 and CDR2 from the germline V gene are SGDLS and YYNGEE. The CDR3 is made up of 15 amino acids. Germline trimming cut 3 bases from V and 5 bases from J; bases unmatched to any gene: 11. CDR3 in amino acids: CASSAHGLVADEQYF. CDR3 nucleotide sequence: TGTGCCAGCAGCGCCCATGGACTAGTGGCGGACGAGCAGTACTTC.

On this clone itself: The same CDR3 can be traced to other DNA sequences in this sample. The rearrangement uses TRBV7-9 and TRBJ1-1; no clear D. The germline CDR1 and CDR2 sequences are SEHNR and FQNEAQ (reference sequence). Between the trimmed V and J ends, which lost 0 bases and 3 bases, there was a span of 8 bases. The CDR3 consists of 14 residues. The CDR3 protein is CASSLALGDTEAFF. In DNA form, the CDR3 reads TGTGCCAGCAGCTTAGCGCTTGGGGACACTGAAGCTTTCTTT.

A remark on this clone: The sample has other DNA sequences that encode this CDR3 too. The chain links TRBV4-1 to TRBJ2-5; D unclear. Germline V CDR1 and CDR2: MGHRA, YSYEKL. The CDR3 runs to 13 residues. V was pared by 0 bases and J by 5 bases, with 7 bases between. This CDR3 is CASSQDAEETQYF. The CDR3 DNA is TGCGCCAGCAGCCAAGATGCAGAGGAGACCCAGTACTTC.

A few counts support this clone. The V and J genes are TRBV2 and TRBJ2-5; D unresolved. The length of the CDR3 is 11 residues. Per germline, CDR1 SNHLY and CDR2 FYNNEI. V lost 7 bases and J lost 5, with 8 bases in between. CDR3 region: CASNYGETQYF. The CDR3 DNA follows: TGTGCCAGCAATTACGGGGAGACCCAGTACTTC.